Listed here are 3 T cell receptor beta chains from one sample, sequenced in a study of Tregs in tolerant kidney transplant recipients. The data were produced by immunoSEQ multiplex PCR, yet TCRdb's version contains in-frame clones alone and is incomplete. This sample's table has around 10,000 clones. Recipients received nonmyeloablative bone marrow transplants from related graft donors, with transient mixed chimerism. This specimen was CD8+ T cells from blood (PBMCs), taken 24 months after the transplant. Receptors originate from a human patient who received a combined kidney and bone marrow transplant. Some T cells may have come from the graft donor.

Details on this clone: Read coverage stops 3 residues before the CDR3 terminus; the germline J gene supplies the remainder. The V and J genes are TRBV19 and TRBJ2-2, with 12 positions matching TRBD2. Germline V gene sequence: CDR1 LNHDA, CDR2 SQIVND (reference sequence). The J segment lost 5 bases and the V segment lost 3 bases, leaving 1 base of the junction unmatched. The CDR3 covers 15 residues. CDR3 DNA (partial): TGTGCCAGTAGTATCGGGACTAGCGGGACCGGGGAG. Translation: CASSIGTSGTGE. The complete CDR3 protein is CASSIGTSGTGELFF.

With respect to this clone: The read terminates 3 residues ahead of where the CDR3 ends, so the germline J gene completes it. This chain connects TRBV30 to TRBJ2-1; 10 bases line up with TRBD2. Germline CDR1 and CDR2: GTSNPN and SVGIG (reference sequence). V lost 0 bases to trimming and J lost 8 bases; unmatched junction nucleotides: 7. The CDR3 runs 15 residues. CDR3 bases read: TGTGCCTGGAGTGTAGGAACTAGCGGGAATGATGAG. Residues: CAWSVGTSGNDE. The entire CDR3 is CAWSVGTSGNDEQFF.

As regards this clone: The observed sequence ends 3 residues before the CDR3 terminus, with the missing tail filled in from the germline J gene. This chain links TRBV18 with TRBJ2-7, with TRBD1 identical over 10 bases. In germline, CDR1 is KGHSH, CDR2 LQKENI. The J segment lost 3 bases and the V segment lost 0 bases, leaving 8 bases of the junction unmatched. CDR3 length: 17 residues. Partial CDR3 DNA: TGTGCCAGCTCACCACCGAGAGGGACAGGGGTGAGCTACGAG. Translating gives CASSPPRGTGVSYE. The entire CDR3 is CASSPPRGTGVSYEQYF.